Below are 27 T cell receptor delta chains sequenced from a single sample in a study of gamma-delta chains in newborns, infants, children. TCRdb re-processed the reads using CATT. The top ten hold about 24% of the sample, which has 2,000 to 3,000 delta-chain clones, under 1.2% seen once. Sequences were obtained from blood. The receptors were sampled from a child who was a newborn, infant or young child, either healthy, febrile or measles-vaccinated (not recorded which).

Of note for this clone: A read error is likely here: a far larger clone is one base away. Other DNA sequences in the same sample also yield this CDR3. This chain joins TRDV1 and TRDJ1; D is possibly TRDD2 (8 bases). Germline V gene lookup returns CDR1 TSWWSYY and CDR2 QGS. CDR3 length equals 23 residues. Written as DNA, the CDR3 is TGTGCTCTTGGGGAACTAGTTCCCGGCCTTCCTAAGAGGCTGGGGGCGTACACCGACAAACTCATCTTT. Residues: CALGELVPGLPKRLGAYTDKLIF.

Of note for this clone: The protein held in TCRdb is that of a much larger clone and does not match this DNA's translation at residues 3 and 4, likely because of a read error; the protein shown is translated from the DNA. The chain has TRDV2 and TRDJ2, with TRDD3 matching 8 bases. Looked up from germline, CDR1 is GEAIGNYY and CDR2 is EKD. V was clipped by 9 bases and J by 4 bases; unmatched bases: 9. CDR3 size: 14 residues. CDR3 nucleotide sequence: TGTGCCAGTGGCACCTGGGGGAAGACAGCACAACTCTTCTTT. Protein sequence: CASGTWGKTAQLFF.

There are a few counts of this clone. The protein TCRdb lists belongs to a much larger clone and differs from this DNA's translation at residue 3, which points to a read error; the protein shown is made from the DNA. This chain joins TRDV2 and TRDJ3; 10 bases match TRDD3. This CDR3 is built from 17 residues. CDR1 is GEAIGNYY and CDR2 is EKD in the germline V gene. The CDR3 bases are TGTGCCAGTGACAAACTGGGGGATTACTGGGACACCCGACAGATGTTTTTC. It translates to CASDKLGDYWDTRQMFF.

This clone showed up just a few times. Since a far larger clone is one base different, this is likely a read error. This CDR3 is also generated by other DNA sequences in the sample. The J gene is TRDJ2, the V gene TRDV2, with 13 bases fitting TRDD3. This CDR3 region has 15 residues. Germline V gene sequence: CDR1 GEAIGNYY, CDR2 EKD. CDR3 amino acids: CACDTLGDTTAQLFF. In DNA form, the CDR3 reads TGTGCCTGTGACACACTGGGGGATACGACAGCGCAACTCTTCTTT.

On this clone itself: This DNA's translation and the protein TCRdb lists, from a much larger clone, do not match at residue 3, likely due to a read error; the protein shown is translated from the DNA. The CDR3 DNA reads as TGTGCCCGTGACACGGGACCGGGGGTCCACTCCTGGGACACCCGACAGATGTTTTTC. As protein: CARDTGPGVHSWDTRQMFF. The chain combines TRDV2 with TRDJ3; perhaps TRDD3 as D (5 bases). The CDR3 has 19 residues. Germline CDR1 and CDR2: GEAIGNYY and EKD.

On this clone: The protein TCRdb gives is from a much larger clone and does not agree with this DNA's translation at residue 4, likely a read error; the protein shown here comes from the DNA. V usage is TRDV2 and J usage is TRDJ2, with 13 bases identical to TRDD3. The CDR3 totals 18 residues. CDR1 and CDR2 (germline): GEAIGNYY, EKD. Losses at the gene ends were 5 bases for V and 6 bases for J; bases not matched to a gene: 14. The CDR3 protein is CACGPCTGGYDHPAQLFF. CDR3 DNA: TGTGCCTGTGGCCCTTGTACTGGGGGATACGATCACCCAGCACAACTCTTCTTT.

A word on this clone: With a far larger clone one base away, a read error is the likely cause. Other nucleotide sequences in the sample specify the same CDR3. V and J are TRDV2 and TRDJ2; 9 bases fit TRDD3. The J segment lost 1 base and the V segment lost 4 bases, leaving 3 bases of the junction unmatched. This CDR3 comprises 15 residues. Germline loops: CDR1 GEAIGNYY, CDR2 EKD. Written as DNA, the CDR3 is TGTGCCTGTGATATACTGGGGGATTTGACAGCACAACTCTTCTTT. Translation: CACDILGDLTAQLFF.

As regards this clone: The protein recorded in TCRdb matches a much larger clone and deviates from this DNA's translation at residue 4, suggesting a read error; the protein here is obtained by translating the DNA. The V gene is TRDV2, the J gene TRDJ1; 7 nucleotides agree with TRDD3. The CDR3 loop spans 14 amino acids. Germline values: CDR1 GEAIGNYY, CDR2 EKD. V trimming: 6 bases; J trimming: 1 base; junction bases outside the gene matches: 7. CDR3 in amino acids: CACYKLGATDKLIF. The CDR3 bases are TGTGCCTGTTACAAGCTGGGGGCCACCGATAAACTCATCTTT.

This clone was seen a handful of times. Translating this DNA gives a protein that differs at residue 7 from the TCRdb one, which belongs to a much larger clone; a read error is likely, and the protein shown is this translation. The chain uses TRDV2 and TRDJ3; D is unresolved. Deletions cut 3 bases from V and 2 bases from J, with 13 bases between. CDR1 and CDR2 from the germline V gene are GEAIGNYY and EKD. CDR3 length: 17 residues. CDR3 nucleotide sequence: TGTGCCTGTGACTTACTGAGGGACACCTGGGACACCCGACAGATGTTTTTC. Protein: CACDLLRDTWDTRQMFF.

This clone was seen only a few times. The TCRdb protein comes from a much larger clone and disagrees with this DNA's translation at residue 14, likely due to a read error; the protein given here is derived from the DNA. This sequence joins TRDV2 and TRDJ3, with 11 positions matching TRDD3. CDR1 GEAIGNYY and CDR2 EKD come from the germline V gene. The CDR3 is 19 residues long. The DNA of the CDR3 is TGTGCCTGTGACCCATTACTGGGGGATAATCCCTGGGACGCCCGACAGATGTTTTTC. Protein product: CACDPLLGDNPWDARQMFF.

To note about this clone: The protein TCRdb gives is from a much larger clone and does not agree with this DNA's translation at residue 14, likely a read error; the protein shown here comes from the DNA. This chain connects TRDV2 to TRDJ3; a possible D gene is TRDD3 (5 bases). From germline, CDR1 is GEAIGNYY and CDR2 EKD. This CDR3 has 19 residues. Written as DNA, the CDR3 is TGTGCCTGTGACACGGTGGATGGGTCTGGGACCTGGGACGCCCGACAGATGTTTTTC. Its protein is CACDTVDGSGTWDARQMFF.

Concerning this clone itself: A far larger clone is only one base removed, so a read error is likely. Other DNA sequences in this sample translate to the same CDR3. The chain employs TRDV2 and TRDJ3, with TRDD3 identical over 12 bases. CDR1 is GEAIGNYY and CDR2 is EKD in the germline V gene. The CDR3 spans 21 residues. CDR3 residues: CACDTAYGWGIRSWDTRQMFF. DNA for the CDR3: TGTGCCTGCGACACCGCTTATGGCTGGGGGATACGCTCCTGGGACACCCGACAGATGTTTTTC.

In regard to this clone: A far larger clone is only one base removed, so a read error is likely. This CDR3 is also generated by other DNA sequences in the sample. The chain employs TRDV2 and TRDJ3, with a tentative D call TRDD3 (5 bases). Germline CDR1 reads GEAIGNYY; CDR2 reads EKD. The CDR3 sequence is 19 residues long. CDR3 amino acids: CACDTGPGVHSWDTRQMFF. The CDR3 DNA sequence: TGTGCCTGCGACACGGGACCGGGGGTCCACTCCTGGGACACCCGACAGATGTTTTTC.

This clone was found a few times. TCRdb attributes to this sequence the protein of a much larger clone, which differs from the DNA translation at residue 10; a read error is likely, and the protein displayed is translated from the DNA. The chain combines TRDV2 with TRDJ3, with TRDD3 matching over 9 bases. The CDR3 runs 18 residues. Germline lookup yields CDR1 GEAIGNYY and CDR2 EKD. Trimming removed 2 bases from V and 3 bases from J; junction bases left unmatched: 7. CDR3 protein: CACDILGESFWDTRQMFF. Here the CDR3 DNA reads TGTGCCTGTGACATACTGGGGGAGAGCTTCTGGGACACCCGACAGATGTTTTTC.

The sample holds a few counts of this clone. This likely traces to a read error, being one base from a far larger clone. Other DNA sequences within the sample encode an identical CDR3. CDR3 sequence: CACDTGRSSYWGMYSSWDTRQMFF. The CDR3 bases are TGTGCCTGTGACACCGGACGCAGTTCCTACTGGGGGATGTACAGCTCCTGGGACACCCGACAGATGTTTTTC. The chain carries TRDV2 and TRDJ3; TRDD3 agrees at 10 bases. This CDR3 spans 24 amino acids. CDR1 and CDR2 (germline): GEAIGNYY, EKD. V trimming: 0 bases; J trimming: 0 bases; junction bases outside the gene matches: 19.

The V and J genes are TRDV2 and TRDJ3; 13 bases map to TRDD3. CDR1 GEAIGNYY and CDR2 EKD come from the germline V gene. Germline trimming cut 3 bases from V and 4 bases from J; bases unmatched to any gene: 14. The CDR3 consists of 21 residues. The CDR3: CACDSITGGYETDWDTRQMFF. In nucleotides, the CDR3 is TGTGCCTGTGACTCCATTACTGGGGGATACGAAACGGATTGGGACACCCGACAGATGTTTTTC.

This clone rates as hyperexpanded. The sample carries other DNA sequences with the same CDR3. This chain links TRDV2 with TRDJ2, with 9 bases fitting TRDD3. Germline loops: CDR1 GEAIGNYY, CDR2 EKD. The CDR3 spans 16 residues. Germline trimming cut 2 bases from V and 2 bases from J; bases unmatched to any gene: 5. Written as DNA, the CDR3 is TGTGCCTGTGACAAACTGGGGGAAGAATTGACAGCACAACTCTTCTTT. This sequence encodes CACDKLGEELTAQLFF.

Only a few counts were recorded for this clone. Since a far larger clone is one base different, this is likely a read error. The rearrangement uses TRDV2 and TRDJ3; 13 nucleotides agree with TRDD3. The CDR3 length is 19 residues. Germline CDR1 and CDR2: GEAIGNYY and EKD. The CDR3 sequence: CACDRVLGDTRWGTRQMFF. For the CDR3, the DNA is TGTGCCTGTGACAGGGTACTGGGGGATACGCGGTGGGGCACCCGACAGATGTTTTTC.

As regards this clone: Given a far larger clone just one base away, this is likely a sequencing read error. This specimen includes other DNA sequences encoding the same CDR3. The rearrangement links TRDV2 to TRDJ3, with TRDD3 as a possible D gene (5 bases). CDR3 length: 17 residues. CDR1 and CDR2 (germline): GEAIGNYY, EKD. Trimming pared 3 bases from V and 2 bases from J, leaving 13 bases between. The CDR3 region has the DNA TGTGCCTGTGACTTACTAGGGGACACCTGGGACACCCGACAGATGTTTTTC. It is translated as CACDLLGDTWDTRQMFF.

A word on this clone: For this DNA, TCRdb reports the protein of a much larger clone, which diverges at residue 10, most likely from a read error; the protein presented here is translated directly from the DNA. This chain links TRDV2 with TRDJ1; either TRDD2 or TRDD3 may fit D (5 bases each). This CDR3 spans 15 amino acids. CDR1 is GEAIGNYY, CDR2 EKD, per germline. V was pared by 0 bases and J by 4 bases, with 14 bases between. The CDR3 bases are TGTGCCTGTGACACCGTTGGGGCCTACATCGATAAACTCATCTTT. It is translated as CACDTVGAYIDKLIF.

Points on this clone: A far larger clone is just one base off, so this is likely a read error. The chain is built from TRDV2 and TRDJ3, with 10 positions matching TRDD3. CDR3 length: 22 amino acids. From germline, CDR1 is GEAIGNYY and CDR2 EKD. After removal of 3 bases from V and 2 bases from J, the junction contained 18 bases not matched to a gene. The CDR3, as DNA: TGTGCCTGTGACTCACCCCACCGTCTGGGGGATAAAAAACCCTGGGACACCCGACAGATGTTTTTC. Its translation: CACDSPHRLGDKKPWDTRQMFF.

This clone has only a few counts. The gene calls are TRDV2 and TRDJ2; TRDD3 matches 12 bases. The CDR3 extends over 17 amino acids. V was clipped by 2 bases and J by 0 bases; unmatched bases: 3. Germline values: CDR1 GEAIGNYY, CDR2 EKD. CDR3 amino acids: CACDILGDTALTAQLFF. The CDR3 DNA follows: TGTGCCTGTGACATACTGGGGGATACAGCTTTGACAGCACAACTCTTCTTT.

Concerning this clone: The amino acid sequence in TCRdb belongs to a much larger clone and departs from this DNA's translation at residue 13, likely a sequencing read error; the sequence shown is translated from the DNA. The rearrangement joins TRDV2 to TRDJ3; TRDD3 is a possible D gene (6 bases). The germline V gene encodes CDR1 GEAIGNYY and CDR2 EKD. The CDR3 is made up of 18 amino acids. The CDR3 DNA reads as TGTGCCTGTGACACCTGGGGGTCGAGCTCCTGGGACATCCGACAGATGTTTTTC. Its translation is CACDTWGSSSWDIRQMFF.

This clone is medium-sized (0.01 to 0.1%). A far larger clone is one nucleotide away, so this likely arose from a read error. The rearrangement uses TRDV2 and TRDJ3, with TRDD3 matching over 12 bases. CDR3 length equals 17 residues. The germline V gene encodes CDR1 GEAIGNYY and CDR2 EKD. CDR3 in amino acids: CACDVLGDTWDTRRMFF. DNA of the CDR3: TGTGCCTGTGACGTACTGGGGGATACCTGGGACACCCGACGGATGTTTTTC.

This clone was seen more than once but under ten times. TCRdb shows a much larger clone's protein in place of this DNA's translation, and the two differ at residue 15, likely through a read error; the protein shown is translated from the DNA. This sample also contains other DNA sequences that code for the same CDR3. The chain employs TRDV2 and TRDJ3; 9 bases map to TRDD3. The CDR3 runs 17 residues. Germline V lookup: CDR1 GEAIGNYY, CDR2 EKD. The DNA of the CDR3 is TGTGCCTGTGACACCGTCGGGGGATACTGGGACACCCGACAGATTTTTTTC. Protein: CACDTVGGYWDTRQIFF.

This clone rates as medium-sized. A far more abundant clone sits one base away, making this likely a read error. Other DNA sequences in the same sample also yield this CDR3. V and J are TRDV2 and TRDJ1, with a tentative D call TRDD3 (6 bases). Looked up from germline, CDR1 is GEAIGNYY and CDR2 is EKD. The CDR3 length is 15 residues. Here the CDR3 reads CACDTVGAYTDKLIF. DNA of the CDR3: TGTGCCTGCGACACCGTGGGGGCTTACACCGATAAACTCATCTTT.

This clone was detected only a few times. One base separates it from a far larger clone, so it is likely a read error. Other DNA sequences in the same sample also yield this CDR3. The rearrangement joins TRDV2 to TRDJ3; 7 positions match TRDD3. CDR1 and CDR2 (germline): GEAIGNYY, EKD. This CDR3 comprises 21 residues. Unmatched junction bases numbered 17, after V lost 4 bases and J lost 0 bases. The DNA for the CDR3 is TGTGCCTGTGATGTGCTGGGGGTTCGCCGTCCTAGCTCCTGGGACACCCGACAGATGTTTTTC. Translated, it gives CACDVLGVRRPSSWDTRQMFF.